This T cell receptor (beta chain) was sequenced in a study of identical twins. Points from the study as a whole: Partly confounded zero-insertion analyses could result from invariant MAIT and iNKT cells.

Germline V gives CDR1 SGDLS, CDR2 YYNGEE. Deletions cut 0 bases from V and 5 bases from J, with 12 bases between. The CDR3 totals 15 residues. TCRdb used MiXCR to reprocess the 5' RACE reads, holding one entry per CDR3 protein. The sample includes approximately 590,000 distinct CDR3 sequences, 9.6% seen only once; the top ten take under 3%. This clonotype has a count of ten or more. What it recognizes is unknown. These records were also assigned to another study, of yellow fever vaccine responses in identical twins.

V gene TRBV9 combines with J gene TRBJ2-1; D gene ambiguous. Sequences were obtained from PBMCs. This TCR derives from a woman between 18 and 29 years old in good health. CDR3 sequence (DNA): TGTGCCAGCAGCGTAGGCGCAATTCCCGACAATGAGCAGTTCTTC. The encoded protein is CASSVGAIPDNEQFF.